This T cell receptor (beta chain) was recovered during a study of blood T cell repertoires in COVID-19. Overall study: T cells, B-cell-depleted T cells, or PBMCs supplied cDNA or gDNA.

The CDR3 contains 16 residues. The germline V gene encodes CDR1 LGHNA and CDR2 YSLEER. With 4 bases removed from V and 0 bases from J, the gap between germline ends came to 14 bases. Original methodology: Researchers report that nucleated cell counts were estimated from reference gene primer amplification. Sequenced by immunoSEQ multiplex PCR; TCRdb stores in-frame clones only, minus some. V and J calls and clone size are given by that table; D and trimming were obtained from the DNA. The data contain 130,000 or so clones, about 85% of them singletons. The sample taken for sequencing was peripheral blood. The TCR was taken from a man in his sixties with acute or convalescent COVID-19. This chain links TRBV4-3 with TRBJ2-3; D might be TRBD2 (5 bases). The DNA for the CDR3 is TGCGCCAGCAGCCTTTCAGCGGCGGTTAGCACAGATACGCAGTATTTT. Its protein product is CASSLSAAVSTDTQYF.